A selection of T cell receptor beta chains follows, all from one sample in a study of cytomegalovirus exposure and HLA in healthy donors. This table comes from immunoSEQ multiplex PCR, and its TCRdb copy is limited to in-frame clones, with some not included. This table holds some 120,000 clones, 74% found once. The material sequenced was PBMCs. Receptors were obtained from a woman aged 50 to 60 in good health and CMV-seropositive. CDR3s include the opening cysteine and the closing phenylalanine or tryptophan. D genes are given only for firm matches. Clone size is given for some rows only: seen once, a few or many times, or a class if the clone is expanded.

>TRBJ1-2|TRBV11-3|NA|NA
CASSGTGFGYTF
TGTGCCAGCAGCGGAACAGGGTTTGGCTACACCTTC
>TRBJ2-7|TRBV6-5|NA|TRBD1
CASRAGTGGSYEQYF
TGTGCCAGCAGGGCCGGGACAGGGGGCTCCTACGAGCAGTACTTC
>TRBJ1-2|TRBV5-8|NA|NA
CASTGRAGRPYGYTF
TGTGCCAGCACCGGGAGGGCAGGGCGGCCGTATGGCTACACCTTC
>TRBJ1-1|TRBV5-4|NA|NA
CASSSPFNRDTEAFF
TGTGCCAGCAGCTCCCCCTTCAACAGGGACACTGAAGCTTTCTTT
>TRBJ2-1|TRBV9|NA|TRBD2
CASRAPGSSGGSEQFF
TGTGCCAGCAGAGCCCCAGGGTCTAGCGGGGGAAGTGAGCAGTTCTTC
>TRBJ2-1|TRBV4-1|NA|NA
CASSQDQVIAYNEQFF
TGCGCCAGCAGCCAAGATCAGGTAATCGCCTACAATGAGCAGTTCTTC
>TRBJ1-5|TRBV7-9|NA|NA
CASSHPTGSVGPQHF
TGTGCCAGCAGCCATCCCACAGGGTCCGTGGGGCCCCAGCATTTT
>TRBJ2-1|TRBV10-1|NA|NA
CASGGPSSYNEQFF
TGCGCCTCGGGGGGCCCTAGCTCCTACAATGAGCAGTTCTTC
>TRBJ2-5|TRBV5-1|NA|TRBD1
CASSGRQGGETQYF
TGCGCCAGCAGCGGAAGACAGGGGGGAGAGACCCAGTACTTC
>TRBJ1-4|TRBV4-3|NA|NA
CASSQVRGDRNSKLFF
TGCGCCAGCAGCCAAGTCCGGGGGGACCGGAATTCGAAACTGTTTTTT
>TRBJ2-7|TRBV4-3|NA|NA
CASSQGSGVPFEQYF
TGCGCCAGCAGCCAAGGCTCGGGAGTTCCCTTCGAGCAGTACTTC
>TRBJ2-7|TRBV2|NA|NA
CASNPTAYEQYF
TGTGCCAGCAACCCGACAGCCTACGAGCAGTACTTC
>TRBJ1-2|TRBV9|NA|NA
CASSVDAVNYGYTF
TGTGCCAGCAGCGTAGACGCAGTAAACTATGGCTACACCTTC
>TRBJ2-3|TRBV27|NA|TRBD2
CASSYGLAGGTGDTQYF
TGTGCCAGCAGTTACGGACTAGCGGGGGGGACCGGGGATACGCAGTATTTT
>TRBJ1-6|TRBV5-5|NA|TRBD1
CASSRRDSNSPLHF
TGTGCCAGCAGCCGAAGGGACAGCAATTCACCCCTCCACTTT
>TRBJ2-2|TRBV10-3|NA|NA
CAIRKDSGGVRTGELFF
TGTGCCATCAGGAAAGATTCCGGAGGGGTGCGAACCGGGGAGCTGTTTTTT
>TRBJ2-5|TRBV6-1|NA|TRBD1
CASSTGTGLTGTQYF
TGTGCCAGCAGCACCGGGACAGGACTGACGGGGACCCAGTACTTC
>TRBJ2-3|TRBV7-2|once|NA
CASSPPTVTDTQYF
TGTGCCAGCAGCCCCCCGACAGTTACAGATACGCAGTATTTT
>TRBJ2-5|TRBV19|NA|TRBD1
CASKRTGPGETQYF
TGTGCCAGTAAGAGGACAGGGCCAGGAGAGACCCAGTACTTC
>TRBJ2-2|TRBV14|NA|TRBD2
CASSPTSGGSGELFF
TGTGCCAGCAGCCCTACTAGCGGGGGGTCCGGGGAGCTGTTTTTT
>TRBJ1-5|TRBV6-5|few|TRBD1
CASSYDRGRGPQHF
TGTGCCAGCAGTTACGACAGGGGCAGGGGGCCCCAGCATTTT
>TRBJ2-5|TRBV7-9|NA|NA
CASTTASWETQYF
TGTGCCAGCACCACTGCTAGTTGGGAGACCCAGTACTTC
>TRBJ2-5|TRBV7-2|NA|TRBD2
CASSLGSGDETQYF
TGTGCCAGCAGCTTAGGTAGCGGGGACGAGACCCAGTACTTC
>TRBJ2-2|TRBV4-3|NA|TRBD1
CASSQDLMTGGRGYTGELFF
TGCGCCAGCAGCCAAGATTTAATGACAGGGGGACGCGGATACACCGGGGAGCTGTTTTTT
>TRBJ2-5|TRBV4-3|NA|NA
CASSRGGSQETQYF
TGCGCCAGCAGCCGCGGAGGGTCCCAAGAGACCCAGTACTTC
>TRBJ2-3|TRBV5-4|NA|TRBD2
CASSPNPRGGGTDTQYF
TGTGCCAGCAGCCCAAACCCCCGCGGGGGGGGCACAGATACGCAGTATTTT
>TRBJ2-2|TRBV25-1|NA|NA
CASSMAGTGELFF
TGTGCCAGCAGTATGGCGGGCACCGGGGAGCTGTTTTTT
>TRBJ1-2|TRBV9|once|NA
CASSYHRNYGYTF
TGTGCCAGCAGTTATCACAGGAACTATGGCTACACCTTC
>TRBJ1-4|TRBV6-6|NA|TRBD1
CASRPTGMVEKLFF
TGTGCCAGCAGACCGACAGGGATGGTCGAAAAACTGTTTTTT
>TRBJ2-7|TRBV6-5|few|NA
CASSLSTETEQYF
TGTGCCAGCAGCCTGAGCACGGAGACCGAGCAGTACTTC
>TRBJ2-7|TRBV7-8|NA|NA
CASSPTTYEQYF
TGTGCCAGCAGCCCGACAACTTACGAGCAGTACTTC
>TRBJ1-1|TRBV13|NA|NA
CASSLGLHKNTEAFF
TGTGCCAGCAGCTTAGGACTTCATAAGAACACTGAAGCTTTCTTT
>TRBJ2-7|TRBV7-9|few|NA
CASSLAGSYYEQYF
TGTGCCAGCAGCCTCGCGGGGTCTTACTACGAGCAGTACTTC
>TRBJ2-7|TRBV2|once|TRBD2
CASRADPGGTYEQHF
TGTGCCAGCAGGGCGGACCCCGGGGGGACCTACGAGCAGCACTTC
>TRBJ2-1|TRBV7-7|NA|TRBD1
CASSLQGASYNEQFF
TGTGCCAGCAGCCTACAGGGGGCTTCCTACAATGAGCAGTTCTTC
>TRBJ2-7|TRBV27|NA|NA
CASSLIPGGTYEQYF
TGTGCCAGCAGTTTAATTCCAGGGGGGACCTACGAGCAGTACTTC
>TRBJ2-3|TRBV11-3|NA|NA
CASSPNRGTDTQYF
TGTGCCAGCAGCCCAAACAGGGGCACAGATACGCAGTATTTT
>TRBJ2-1|TRBV5-1|once|TRBD2
CASSSGLAGALSNNEQFF
TGCGCCAGCAGCTCAGGACTAGCGGGGGCCCTCTCCAACAATGAGCAGTTCTTC
>TRBJ2-3|TRBV29-1|NA|NA
CSSVWADTQYF
TGCAGCTCAGTCTGGGCTGATACGCAGTATTTT
>TRBJ1-2|TRBV2|once|TRBD1
CACHGRGQGDYTF
TGTGCCTGCCATGGGAGGGGACAGGGAGACTACACCTTC
>TRBJ1-1|TRBV19|NA|NA
CASSAAQAKGTEAFF
TGTGCCAGTAGTGCCGCCCAGGCGAAAGGCACTGAAGCTTTCTTT
>TRBJ2-1|TRBV6-5|few|TRBD2
CASSYWRGAPNEQFF
TGTGCCAGCAGTTACTGGCGGGGGGCTCCGAATGAGCAGTTCTTC
>TRBJ1-1|TRBV20-1|NA|TRBD1
CSDSKGAGAFF
TGCAGTGACAGCAAGGGGGCGGGAGCTTTCTTT
>TRBJ2-7|TRBV11-2|NA|TRBD1
CASSSVQGAAYEQYF
TGTGCCAGCAGCTCAGTACAGGGGGCGGCCTACGAGCAGTACTTC